This T cell receptor (beta chain) was profiled in a study of cytomegalovirus exposure and HLA in healthy donors. Notes on the study in general: Confirmation in vitro established that a few CMV-associated chains were specific for CMV antigens.

Concerning this clone itself: Antigen specificity is unknown. Other nucleotide sequences in the sample specify the same CDR3.

CDR1 is MDHEN and CDR2 is SYDVKM in the germline V gene. With V trimmed by 5 bases and J by 3 bases, 2 bases remained unmatched. The CDR3 is made up of 13 amino acids. Primers included in the PCR were 60 Vbeta and 13 Jbeta primers. Clones were sequenced by immunoSEQ multiplex PCR, and TCRdb holds only the in-frame ones, with some missing. The sample holds fewer than 150,000 clones. Source material: PBMCs. The clonotype was recovered from a man aged 35-49 years in good health and CMV-seronegative. The chain is built from TRBV28 and TRBJ1-2; 8 positions agree with TRBD1. CDR3 in DNA: TGTGCCAGCAGTCTACAGGGGGACTATGGCTACACCTTC. It encodes CASSLQGDYGYTF.